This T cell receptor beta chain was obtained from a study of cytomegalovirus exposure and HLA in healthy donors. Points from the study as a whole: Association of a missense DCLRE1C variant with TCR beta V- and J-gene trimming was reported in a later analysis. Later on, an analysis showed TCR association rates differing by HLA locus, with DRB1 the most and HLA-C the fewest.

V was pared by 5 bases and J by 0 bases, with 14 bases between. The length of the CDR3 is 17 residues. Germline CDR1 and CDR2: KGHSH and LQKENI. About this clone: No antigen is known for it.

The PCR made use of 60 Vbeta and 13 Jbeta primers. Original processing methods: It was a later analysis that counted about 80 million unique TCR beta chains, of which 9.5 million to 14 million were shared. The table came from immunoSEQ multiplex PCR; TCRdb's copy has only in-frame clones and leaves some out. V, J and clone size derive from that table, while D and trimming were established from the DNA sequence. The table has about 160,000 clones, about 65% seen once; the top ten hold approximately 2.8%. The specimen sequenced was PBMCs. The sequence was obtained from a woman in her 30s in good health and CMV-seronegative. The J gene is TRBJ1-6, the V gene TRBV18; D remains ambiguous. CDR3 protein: CASSGMTGSSYNSPLHF. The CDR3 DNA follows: TGTGCCAGCTCAGGGATGACGGGAAGCTCCTATAATTCACCCCTCCACTTT.